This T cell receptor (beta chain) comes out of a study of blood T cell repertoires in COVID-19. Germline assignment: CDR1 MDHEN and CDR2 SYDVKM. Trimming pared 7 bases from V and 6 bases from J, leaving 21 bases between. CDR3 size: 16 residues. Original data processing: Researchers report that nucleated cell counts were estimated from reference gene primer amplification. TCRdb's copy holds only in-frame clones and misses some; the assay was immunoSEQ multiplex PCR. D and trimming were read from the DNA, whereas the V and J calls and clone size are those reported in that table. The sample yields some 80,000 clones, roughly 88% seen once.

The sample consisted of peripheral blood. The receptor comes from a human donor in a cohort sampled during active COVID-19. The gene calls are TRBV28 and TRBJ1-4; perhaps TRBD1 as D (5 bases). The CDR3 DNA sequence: TGTGCCAGCAAGGATTATTCGGCAGGGTTAGATGAAAAACTGTTTTTT. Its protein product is CASKDYSAGLDEKLFF.